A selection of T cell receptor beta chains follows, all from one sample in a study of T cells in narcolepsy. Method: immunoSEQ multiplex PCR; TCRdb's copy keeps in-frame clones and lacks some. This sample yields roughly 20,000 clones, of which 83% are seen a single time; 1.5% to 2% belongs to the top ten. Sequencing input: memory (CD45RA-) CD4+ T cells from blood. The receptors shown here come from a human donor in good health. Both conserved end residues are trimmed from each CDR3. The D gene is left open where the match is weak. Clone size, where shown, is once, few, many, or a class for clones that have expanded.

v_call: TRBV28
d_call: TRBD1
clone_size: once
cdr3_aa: ASSLTGGNEQF

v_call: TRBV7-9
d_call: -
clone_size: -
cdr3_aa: ASSPYYEQY

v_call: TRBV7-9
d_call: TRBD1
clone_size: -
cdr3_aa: ASSLVQGTADEAF

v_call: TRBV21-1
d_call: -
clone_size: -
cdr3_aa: ASSKKEGTSGVWRGDTQY

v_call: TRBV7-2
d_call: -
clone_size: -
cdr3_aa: ASRPTGYQETQY

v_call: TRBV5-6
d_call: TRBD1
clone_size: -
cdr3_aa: ASSLAGTGGNEKLF

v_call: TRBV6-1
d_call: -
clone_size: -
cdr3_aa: ASSAPTDTQY

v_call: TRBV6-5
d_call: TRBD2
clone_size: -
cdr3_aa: ASSYLLAGGPRTQY

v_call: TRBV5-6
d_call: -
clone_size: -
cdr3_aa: ASQLLQGGEETQY

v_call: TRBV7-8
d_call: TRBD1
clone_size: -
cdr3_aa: ASSPTGQTYEQY

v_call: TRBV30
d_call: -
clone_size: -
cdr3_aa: AWSVPARASGNTIY

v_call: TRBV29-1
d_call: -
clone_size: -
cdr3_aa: SVEVGGQPQH

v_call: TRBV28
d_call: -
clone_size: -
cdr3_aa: ASSPSTTLKTQY

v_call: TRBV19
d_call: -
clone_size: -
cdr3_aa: ASSSGVGGPYGYT

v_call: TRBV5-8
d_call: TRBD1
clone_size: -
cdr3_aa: ASSLASGGTYNSPLH

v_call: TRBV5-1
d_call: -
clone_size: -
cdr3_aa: ASSLETPNTGELF

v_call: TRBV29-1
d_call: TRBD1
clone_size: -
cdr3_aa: SAQQGAGVGYT

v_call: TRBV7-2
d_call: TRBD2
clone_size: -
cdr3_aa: ASSPRTSGNEQF

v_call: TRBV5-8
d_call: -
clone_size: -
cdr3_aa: ASSLVVPGITEAF

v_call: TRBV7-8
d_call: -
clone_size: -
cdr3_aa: ASSSRREAGYEQY

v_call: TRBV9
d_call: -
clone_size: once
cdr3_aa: ASSVGKGVAGPSDTQY

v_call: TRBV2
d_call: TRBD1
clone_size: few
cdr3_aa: ASSRDRGGTDTQY

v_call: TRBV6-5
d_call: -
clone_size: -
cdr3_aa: ASKGRTRNTEAF

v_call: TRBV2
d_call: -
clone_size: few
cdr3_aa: AGQTDYNEKLF

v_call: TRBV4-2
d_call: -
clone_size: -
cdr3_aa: ASSQGVVTGPWRGGTNEKLF

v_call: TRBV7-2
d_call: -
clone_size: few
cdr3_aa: ASSLRQGNSPLH

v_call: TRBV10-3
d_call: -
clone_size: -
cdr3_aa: AIRETASYEQY

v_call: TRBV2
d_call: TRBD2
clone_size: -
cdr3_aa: ASVPGLAVYEQY

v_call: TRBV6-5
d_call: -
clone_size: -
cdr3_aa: ASQGGVNTEAF

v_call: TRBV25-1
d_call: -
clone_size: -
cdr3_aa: ASSEVAGTPT

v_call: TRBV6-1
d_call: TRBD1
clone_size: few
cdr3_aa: ASGGQAWPQH

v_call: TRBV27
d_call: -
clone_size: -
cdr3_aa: ASSFGATNTEAF

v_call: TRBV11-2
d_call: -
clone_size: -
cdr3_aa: ASSLRTTDTQY

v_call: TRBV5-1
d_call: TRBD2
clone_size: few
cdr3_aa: ASSPGRAGANVLT

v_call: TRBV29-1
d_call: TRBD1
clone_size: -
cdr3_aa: SAWDRGTEAF

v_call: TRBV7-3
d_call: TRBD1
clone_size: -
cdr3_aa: ASSLTGQGFHEQY

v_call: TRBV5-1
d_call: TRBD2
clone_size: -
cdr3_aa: ASSQGLAGPETQY

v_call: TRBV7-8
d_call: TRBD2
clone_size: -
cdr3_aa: ASSLIAGAADTQY

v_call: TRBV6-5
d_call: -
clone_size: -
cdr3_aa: ASSWTSQETQY

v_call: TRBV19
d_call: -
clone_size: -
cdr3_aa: ASSPRPPSATYEQY

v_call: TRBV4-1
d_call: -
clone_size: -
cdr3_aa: ASSQDWGRGDTQY

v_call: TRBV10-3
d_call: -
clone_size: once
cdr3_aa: AISDTSGNTIY

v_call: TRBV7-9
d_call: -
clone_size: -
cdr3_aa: ASGSRGGNTEAF

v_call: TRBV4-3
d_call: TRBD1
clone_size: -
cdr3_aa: ASSQVKDRGADYGYT

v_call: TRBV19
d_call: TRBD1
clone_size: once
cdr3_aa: ASTTGTGGTDTQY

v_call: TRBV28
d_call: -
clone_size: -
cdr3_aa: ASRPRGTLSSYNEQF

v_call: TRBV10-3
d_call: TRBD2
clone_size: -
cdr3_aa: AISAAGTSGGRGIQETQY

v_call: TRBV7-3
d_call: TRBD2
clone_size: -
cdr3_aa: ATSLAGAEDTQY

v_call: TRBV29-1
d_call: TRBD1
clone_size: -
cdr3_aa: SVEGDRGYTEAF

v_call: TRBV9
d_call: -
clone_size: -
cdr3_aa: ASSVGSRERVDEQF

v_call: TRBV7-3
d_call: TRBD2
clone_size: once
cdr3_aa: ASSPMGGYTGELF

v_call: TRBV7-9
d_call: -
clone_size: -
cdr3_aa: ASTTEYGEQY

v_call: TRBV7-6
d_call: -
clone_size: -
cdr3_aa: ASSSSRGSGAEETQY

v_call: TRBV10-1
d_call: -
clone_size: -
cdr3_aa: ASSAHWIDTQY

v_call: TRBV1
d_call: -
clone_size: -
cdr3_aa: TSSQARVTGELF

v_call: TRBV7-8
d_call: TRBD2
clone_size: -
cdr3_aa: ASSPTSGRSDTQY

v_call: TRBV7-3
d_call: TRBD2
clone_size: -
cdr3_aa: ASSLMASGEQY

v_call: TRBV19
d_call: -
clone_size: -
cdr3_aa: ASNQQGRITDTQY

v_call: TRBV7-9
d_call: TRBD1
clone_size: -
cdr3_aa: ASSSGQEYTDTQY

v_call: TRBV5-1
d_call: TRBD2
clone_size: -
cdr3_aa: ASSLTSGSISYEQY